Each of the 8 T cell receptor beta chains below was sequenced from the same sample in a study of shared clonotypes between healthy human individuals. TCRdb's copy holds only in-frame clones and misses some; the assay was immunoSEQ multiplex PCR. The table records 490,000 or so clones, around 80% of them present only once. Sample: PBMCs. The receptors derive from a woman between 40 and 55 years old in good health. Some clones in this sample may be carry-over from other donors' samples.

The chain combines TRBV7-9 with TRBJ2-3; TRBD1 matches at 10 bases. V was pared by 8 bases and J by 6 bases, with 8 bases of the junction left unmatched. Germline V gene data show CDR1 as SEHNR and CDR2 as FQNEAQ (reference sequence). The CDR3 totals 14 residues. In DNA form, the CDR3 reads TGTGCCAGCGTCCCCGGGACAGGGGAGGATACGCAGTATTTT. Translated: CASVPGTGEDTQYF.

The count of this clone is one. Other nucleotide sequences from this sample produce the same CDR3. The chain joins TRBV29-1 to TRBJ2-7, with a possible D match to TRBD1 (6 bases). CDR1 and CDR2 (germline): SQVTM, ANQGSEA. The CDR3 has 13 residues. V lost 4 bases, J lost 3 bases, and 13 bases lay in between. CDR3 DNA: TGCAGCGTTGCAGGGACAAGAAACTACGAGCAGTACTTC. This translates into CSVAGTRNYEQYF.

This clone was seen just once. In DNA form, the CDR3 reads TGTGCCAGCAGTGGCGGACAGCCCAATCAGCCCCAGCATTTT. It encodes CASSGGQPNQPQHF. The chain links TRBV2 to TRBJ1-5, with D perhaps matching TRBD1 (6 bases). Trimming cost V 4 bases and J 3 bases, with 10 bases left between them. Germline-derived CDR1 and CDR2 are SNHLY and FYNNEI. The CDR3 runs 14 residues.

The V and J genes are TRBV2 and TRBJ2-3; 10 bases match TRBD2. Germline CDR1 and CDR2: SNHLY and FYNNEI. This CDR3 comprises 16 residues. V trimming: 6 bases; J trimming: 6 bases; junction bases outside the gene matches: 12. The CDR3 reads CASRMGLAGAQDTQYF. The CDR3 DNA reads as TGTGCCAGCAGGATGGGCCTAGCGGGAGCGCAGGATACGCAGTATTTT.

This chain's CDR3 is CASSLVAAAPYEQYF. CDR3 DNA: TGTGCCAGCAGCTTAGTCGCGGCAGCGCCCTACGAGCAGTACTTC. The rearrangement joins TRBV11-2 to TRBJ2-7; D gene uncertain. The CDR3 loop spans 15 amino acids. Germline-derived CDR1 and CDR2 are SGHAT and FQNNGV. V lost 1 base, J lost 2 bases, and 12 bases lay in between.

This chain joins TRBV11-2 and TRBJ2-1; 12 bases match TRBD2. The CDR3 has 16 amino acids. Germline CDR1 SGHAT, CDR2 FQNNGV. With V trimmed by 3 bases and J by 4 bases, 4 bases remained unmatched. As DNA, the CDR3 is TGTGCCAGCAGCTTGAGACTAGCGGGGGAATACAATGAGCAGTTCTTC. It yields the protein CASSLRLAGEYNEQFF.

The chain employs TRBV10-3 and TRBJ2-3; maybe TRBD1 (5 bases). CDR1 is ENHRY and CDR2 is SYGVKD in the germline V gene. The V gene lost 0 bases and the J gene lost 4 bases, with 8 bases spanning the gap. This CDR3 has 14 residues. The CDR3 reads CAISESAGPDTQYF. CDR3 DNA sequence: TGTGCCATCAGTGAGTCGGCAGGGCCAGATACGCAGTATTTT.

CDR3 sequence reads: CASSLGGGGYSGNTIYF. The DNA for the CDR3 is TGTGCCAGCAGCTTAGGAGGCGGGGGGTACTCGGGAAACACCATATATTTT. This sequence joins TRBV7-8 and TRBJ1-3, with TRBD1 as a possible D gene (5 bases). V lost 1 base and J lost 4, with 17 bases in between. In germline, CDR1 is SGHVS, CDR2 FQNEAQ. The CDR3 runs to 17 residues. Full variable domain (missing parts from reference TRBV7-8 and TRBJ1-3): GAGVSQSPRYKVAKRGQDVALRCDPISGHVSLFWYQQALGQGPEFLTYFQNEAQLDKSGLPSDRFFAERPEGSVSTLKIQRTQQEDSAVYLCASSLGGGGYSGNTIYFGEGSWLTVV.